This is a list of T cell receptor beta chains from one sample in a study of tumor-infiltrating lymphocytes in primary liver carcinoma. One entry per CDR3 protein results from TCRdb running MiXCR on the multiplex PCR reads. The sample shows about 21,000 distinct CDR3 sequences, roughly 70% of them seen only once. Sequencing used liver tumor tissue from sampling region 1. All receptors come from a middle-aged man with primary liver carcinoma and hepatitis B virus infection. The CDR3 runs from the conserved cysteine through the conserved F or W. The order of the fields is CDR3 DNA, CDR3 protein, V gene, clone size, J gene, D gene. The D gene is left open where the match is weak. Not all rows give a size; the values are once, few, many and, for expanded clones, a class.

TGTACCAGTAGTCTAGCCGATGAGCAGTTCTTC CTSSLADEQFF TRBV12-3/TRBV12-4 once TRBJ2-1 NA
TGTATCGGCAGCTTAACACCCAGCGGCGAGCAGTACTTC CIGSLTPSGEQYF TRBV11-1 NA TRBJ2-7 NA
TGTGCCAGCAGTCCGCTCGTGGGACTAGCGGGGCTTACGAACACCAGGGAGCTGTTTTTT CASSPLVGLAGLTNTRELFF TRBV6-6 NA TRBJ2-2 TRBD2
TGTGTCAGTAGCTTATACCAGCTAGTTAGTGAGCAGTTCTTC CVSSLYQLVSEQFF TRBV11-2 few TRBJ2-1 NA
TGCGCCAGGTGCCCGTTCGGTAACAACAACAATGAGCAGTTCTTC CARCPFGNNNNEQFF TRBV4-1 NA TRBJ2-1 NA
TGTGCCAGCAGCCAGGAACCGGGTAGGATTCAGTACTTC CASSQEPGRIQYF TRBV11-2 many TRBJ2-4 NA
TGTGCCAGCAGCTTAGCGCCGCAATTACGGCAGTTCTTC CASSLAPQLRQFF TRBV11-1 many TRBJ2-1 NA
TGCACCAGCAGCCAAGATGCGGGAAGCTCCTACAATGAGCAGTTCTTC CTSSQDAGSSYNEQFF TRBV4-3 many TRBJ2-1 NA
TGTGAAAGCAGGCCCGGACAGGTAGCATCCTTTTACGAGCAGTACTTC CESRPGQVASFYEQYF TRBV6-5 NA TRBJ2-7 TRBD1
TGTACCAGTAGCTTATACCGGCTAGTTAATGAGCAGTTCTTC CTSSLYRLVNEQFF TRBV11-2 NA TRBJ2-1 NA
TGTGTCAACAGCTTATACGTTGGGAGTCCAGATACGCAGTATTTT CVNSLYVGSPDTQYF TRBV11-2 NA TRBJ2-3 NA
TGCGCCAGCAGCCTGACAGTGTTGATGCCAGATACGCAGTATTTT CASSLTVLMPDTQYF TRBV5-1 NA TRBJ2-3 NA
TGTACCAGCAGTTACTCGGGGTCCCCAGGGAAGCTGTTTTTT CTSSYSGSPGKLFF TRBV6-2/TRBV6-3 NA TRBJ2-2 NA
TGTGCCAGCAGCCATTTGGGTCCCGGACAGGGTTTCCTCGTGCAGTACTTC CASSHLGPGQGFLVQYF TRBV11-2 many TRBJ2-7 TRBD1
TGTGCCAGCAGCTTAACACGTACTAACTATGGCTACACCTTC CASSLTRTNYGYTF TRBV11-2 many TRBJ1-2 NA
TGTGCCAGGAGTTACTTGAAGGGGTTCGAAGAGCAGTACTTC CARSYLKGFEEQYF TRBV6-2/TRBV6-3 NA TRBJ2-7 NA
TGTGCCAGCAGCCCAGGGATGACAGCCCCCTACGAGCAGTACTTC CASSPGMTAPYEQYF TRBV11-3 many TRBJ2-7 NA
TGTACCAGCAATTTAACGGTTGGGGGGACCCAATACTTC CTSNLTVGGTQYF TRBV12-3/TRBV12-4 NA TRBJ2-5 NA
TGTGTCGGCAGCCGAGCGGCTAGCGGGGTTTCCTACGAGCAGTACTTC CVGSRAASGVSYEQYF TRBV4-2 NA TRBJ2-7 TRBD2
TGTGCCATCAATAAGCGATCGGGACTAGCGGGAGGGTTCTCCTACGAGCAGTACTTC CAINKRSGLAGGFSYEQYF TRBV10-3 NA TRBJ2-7 TRBD2
TGTGCCAGCCCAGCAGGACAGGGGGTGGTAGATGAGCAGTTCTTC CASPAGQGVVDEQFF TRBV11-3 NA TRBJ2-1 TRBD1
TGCGCCAGCAGCCACCACCTACGGGAGGCGGATTCAACCCTCCACTTT CASSHHLREADSTLHF TRBV4-1 once TRBJ1-6 NA
TGTACCAGCAGCCAAGGGTTCGTGACTAGCGGGAGCACAGATACGCAGTATTTT CTSSQGFVTSGSTDTQYF TRBV14 NA TRBJ2-3 TRBD2
TGTGCTAGCAGTTTACAATGGGGAAGGACAGATACGCAGTATTTT CASSLQWGRTDTQYF TRBV6-6 NA TRBJ2-3 NA
TGCAGTGCTAGATGGCGGACTAGCGGGACCAAGGGTACGCAGTATTTT CSARWRTSGTKGTQYF TRBV20-1 many TRBJ2-3 TRBD2
TGTGCTAGCTCACCAACCAGAGGGACTAGCCCCTACGAGCAGTACTTC CASSPTRGTSPYEQYF TRBV18 NA TRBJ2-7 TRBD2
TGTGCCAGCAGTTACATGGCTACGCAGTATTTT CASSYMATQYF TRBV6-5 NA TRBJ2-3 NA
TGTGCCGGCAGCTTAACAGTAGGGGGCTCGGGGGAGACCCGGTACTTC CAGSLTVGGSGETRYF TRBV11-2 once TRBJ2-5 NA
TGTGCCAGCAGCATAGCATTTGGAGGGGCAAACACCGGGGAGCTGTTTTTT CASSIAFGGANTGELFF TRBV11-2 NA TRBJ2-2 NA
TGTACCAGCAGCACAGCGGGAGTCGAGTCAGATACGAAGTATTTT CTSSTAGVESDTKYF TRBV28 NA TRBJ2-3 TRBD2
TGTGCCAGCAACTTAGCAGCAGGGGGCTTGGGGGAGACCCAGTACTTC CASNLAAGGLGETQYF TRBV11-2 NA TRBJ2-5 TRBD1
TGCAGCGTTCGGGACAGTAAGATCACCGAGGAGCTGTTTTTT CSVRDSKITEELFF TRBV29-1 NA TRBJ2-2 TRBD1
TGTGCCACCAGTGATTTCCTCGCCCATGAGCAGTTCTTC CATSDFLAHEQFF TRBV24-1 NA TRBJ2-1 NA